This TCR beta chain originates from a study of blood T cell repertoires in COVID-19. Study at large: Researchers got acute and convalescent COVID-19 samples from the United States, Italy and Spain.

TCRdb's table, derived via immunoSEQ multiplex PCR, lists solely in-frame clones and lacks some. The sample has 30,000 to 45,000 clones; 75% to 90% are singletons. V was pared by 7 bases and J by 4 bases, with 15 bases between. Germline CDR1 is SNHLY and CDR2 is FYNNEI. The CDR3 covers 14 residues. Sequenced: peripheral blood. The clonotype comes from a man in his 70s with acute or convalescent COVID-19. V gene TRBV2 combines with J gene TRBJ2-3, with TRBD2 as a possible D gene (6 bases). The CDR3 DNA sequence: TGTGCCAGCAATGGAGGGACCAAGGCAGATACGCAGTATTTT. Amino acids: CASNGGTKADTQYF.